This T cell receptor beta chain is drawn from a study of preoperative IRX-2 immunotherapy in early breast cancer. The CDR3 spans 14 residues. Per the germline V gene, CDR1 is KGHSH and CDR2 is LQKENI. Trimming took 0 bases from V and 7 from J, leaving 13 bases between them. Treatment here: preoperative locoregional IRX-2 cytokine immunotherapy. This phase Ib study tested locoregional IRX-2 cytokine immunotherapy given before surgery. TCRdb keeps only in-frame clones here, not all; method: immunoSEQ multiplex PCR. The table shows approximately 100,000 clones, with more than 80% occurring only once. V usage is TRBV18 and J usage is TRBJ2-7; perhaps TRBD1 as D (6 bases). The sequence was obtained from a human donor with breast cancer. The sequenced sample was tumor tissue, obtained after IRX-2 immunotherapy. The DNA of the CDR3 is TGTGCCAGCTCACCACCGTGGGACACCATGGAGCAGTACTTC. As protein: CASSPPWDTMEQYF.